The 14 T cell receptor beta chains in this list originate from one sample, sequenced in a study of response to subunit inactivated influenza vaccine. TCRdb processed the RT-PCR reads anew with MiXCR; each CDR3 protein has one entry. This sample has hundreds of thousands of distinct CDR3 sequences, with over 9.5% found just once. The material was PBMCs from blood, obtained roughly 46 days after vaccination. These receptor sequences come from a man in his fifties or sixties who received an inactivated influenza vaccine.

The chain couples TRBV4-3 to TRBJ2-7; 7 bases align to TRBD2. This CDR3 contains 15 residues. CDR1 is LGHNA, CDR2 YSLEER, per germline. The V gene end was trimmed by 2 bases and the J gene end by 3 bases; junction bases not matched to a gene: 7. In DNA form, the CDR3 reads TGCGCCAGCAGCCAAAGGAGGGAGGGCGACTACGAGCAGTACTTC. As protein: CASSQRREGDYEQYF.

This clonotype was observed at least ten times. The chain recombines TRBV18 with TRBJ2-2; 9 bases align to TRBD1. CDR1 and CDR2 from the germline V gene are KGHSH and LQKENI. This CDR3 is built from 16 residues. Trimming at V came to 3 bases and at J to 4 bases, leaving 6 bases not matched to a gene. CDR3 bases: TGTGCCAGCTCACCCGCCGGGACAGGGATCACCGGGGAGCTGTTTTTT. This translates into CASSPAGTGITGELFF. The entire variable domain, with the rest obtained from reference TRBV18 and TRBJ2-2, is as follows: NAGVMQNPRHLVRRRGQEARLRCSPMKGHSHVYWYRQLPEEGLKFMVYLQKENIIDESGMPKERFSAEFPKEGPSILRIQQVVRGDSAAYFCASSPAGTGITGELFFGEGSRLTVL.

This clonotype was seen ten or more times. V is TRBV4-2 and J is TRBJ2-2; a possible D gene is TRBD2 (5 bases). Germline V gives CDR1 LGHNA, CDR2 YNFKEQ. V dropped 1 base and J dropped 3 bases, with 6 bases sitting between them. There are 14 residues in the CDR3. The CDR3 is CASSQVGDTGELFF. DNA for the CDR3: TGTGCCAGCAGCCAAGTCGGGGACACCGGGGAGCTGTTTTTT.

J is TRBJ2-5 and V is TRBV29-1; D remains unclear. The germline gives CDR1 SQVTM, CDR2 ANQGSEA. Trimming cost V 5 bases and J 5 bases, with 6 bases left between them. The CDR3 spans 10 residues. The CDR3 loop is CSVTRETQYF. In DNA, the CDR3 is TGCAGCGTTACTCGGGAGACCCAGTACTTC.

The chain joins TRBV14 to TRBJ2-3; no reliable D call. The CDR3 is 16 residues long. CDR1 SGHDN and CDR2 FVKESK come from the germline V gene. The V end was cut by 1 base, the J end by 2 bases, with 13 bases between. The DNA of the CDR3 is TGTGCCAGCAGCCAAGGGCCAGCAGGTTTCACAGATACGCAGTATTTT. This gives the protein CASSQGPAGFTDTQYF.

This clonotype was seen a handful of times. CDR3: CASSFSRGGLTDTQYF. CDR3 DNA sequence: TGTGCCAGCAGTTTCTCCCGGGGGGGCCTAACAGATACGCAGTATTTT. V usage is TRBV27 and J usage is TRBJ2-3; TRBD2 aligns across 8 bases. Trimming took 3 bases from V and 3 from J; bases not matched to a gene: 8. Germline CDR1 MNHEY, CDR2 SMNVEV (reference sequence). This CDR3 is 16 amino acids long.

This clonotype has at least ten counts. This rearrangement joins TRBV29-1 to TRBJ2-7, with 12 bases fitting TRBD2. In germline, CDR1 is SQVTM, CDR2 ANQGSEA. This CDR3 contains 13 residues. V lost 7 bases to trimming and J lost 2 bases; unmatched junction nucleotides: 3. The CDR3 spells CSGRLAGAYEQYF. The CDR3 DNA is TGCAGCGGCAGACTAGCGGGAGCCTACGAGCAGTACTTC.

This clonotype was counted many times. This sequence joins TRBV7-8 and TRBJ1-1; D is unclear. The V gene's germline CDR1 is SGHVS and CDR2 FQNEAQ. Trimming stripped 1 base from V and 0 bases from J, with 9 bases between. The CDR3 runs 15 residues. This chain's CDR3 is CASSLEAVMNTEAFF. DNA for the CDR3: TGTGCCAGCAGCTTAGAGGCAGTCATGAACACTGAAGCTTTCTTT.

In its sample, this clonotype was seen many times. This chain uses TRBV20-1 with TRBJ2-7, with D maybe TRBD2 (6 bases). The CDR3 spans 12 residues. Germline V gives CDR1 DFQATT, CDR2 SNEGSKA (reference sequence). Trimming pared 6 bases from V and 3 bases from J, leaving 12 bases between. DNA of the CDR3: TGCAGTGCCACGACTAGTTACTACGAGCAGTACTTC. Amino acid sequence: CSATTSYYEQYF.

In its sample, this clonotype was seen many times. The rearrangement uses TRBV11-2 and TRBJ2-5; 12 bases fit TRBD2. Germline CDR1 SGHAT, CDR2 FQNNGV. J lost 2 bases, V lost 2 bases, and 18 bases had no gene match. The CDR3 is 21 residues long. CDR3 sequence reads: CASSLLARSLAGGKGQETQYF. The CDR3 DNA is TGTGCCAGCAGCTTATTAGCCCGCTCCCTAGCGGGAGGGAAGGGGCAAGAGACCCAGTACTTC.

There are a few counts of this clonotype. The rearrangement uses TRBV27 and TRBJ2-7; D may match TRBD1 or TRBD2 (5 bases each). Germline CDR1 MNHEY, CDR2 SMNVEV (reference sequence). There are 13 residues in the CDR3. V was pared by 3 bases and J by 3 bases, with 9 bases between. CDR3 coding DNA: TGTGCCAGCAGTTTCGGGGACGGCTACGAGCAGTACTTC. It translates to CASSFGDGYEQYF.

A few counts support this clonotype. The chain employs TRBV7-2 and TRBJ2-3, with TRBD2 matching 7 bases. V was pared by 2 bases and J by 2 bases, with 10 bases of the junction left unmatched. The germline V gene has CDR1 SGHTA and CDR2 FQGNSA. This CDR3 is 17 amino acids long. This CDR3 reads CASSLSGGAGFTDTQYF. Here the CDR3 DNA reads TGTGCCAGCAGCTTATCGGGTGGAGCGGGGTTCACAGATACGCAGTATTTT.

Here the CDR3 reads CASSPLPGQGNTGELFF. The CDR3, as DNA: TGTGCCAGCTCACCACTACCGGGACAGGGAAACACCGGGGAGCTGTTTTTT. The V call is TRBV18, the J call TRBJ2-2, with 9 bases aligning to TRBD1. CDR1 and CDR2 (germline): KGHSH, LQKENI. V gave up 1 base and J gave up 2 bases; unmatched junction bases: 5. This CDR3 region has 17 residues. Full variable domain (rest looked up from reference TRBV18 and TRBJ2-2): NAGVMQNPRHLVRRRGQEARLRCSPMKGHSHVYWYRQLPEEGLKFMVYLQKENIIDESGMPKERFSAEFPKEGPSILRIQQVVRGDSAAYFCASSPLPGQGNTGELFFGEGSRLTVL.

The chain carries TRBV4-2 and TRBJ2-1; weak D call: TRBD1 (6 bases). The germline CDR1 and CDR2 sequences are LGHNA and YNFKEQ. Between the trimmed V and J ends, which lost 3 bases and 5 bases, there was a span of 17 bases. CDR3 size: 16 residues. The CDR3 loop is CASSQRTVDMNNEQFF. The DNA for the CDR3 is TGTGCCAGCAGCCAGAGGACAGTCGATATGAACAATGAGCAGTTCTTC.